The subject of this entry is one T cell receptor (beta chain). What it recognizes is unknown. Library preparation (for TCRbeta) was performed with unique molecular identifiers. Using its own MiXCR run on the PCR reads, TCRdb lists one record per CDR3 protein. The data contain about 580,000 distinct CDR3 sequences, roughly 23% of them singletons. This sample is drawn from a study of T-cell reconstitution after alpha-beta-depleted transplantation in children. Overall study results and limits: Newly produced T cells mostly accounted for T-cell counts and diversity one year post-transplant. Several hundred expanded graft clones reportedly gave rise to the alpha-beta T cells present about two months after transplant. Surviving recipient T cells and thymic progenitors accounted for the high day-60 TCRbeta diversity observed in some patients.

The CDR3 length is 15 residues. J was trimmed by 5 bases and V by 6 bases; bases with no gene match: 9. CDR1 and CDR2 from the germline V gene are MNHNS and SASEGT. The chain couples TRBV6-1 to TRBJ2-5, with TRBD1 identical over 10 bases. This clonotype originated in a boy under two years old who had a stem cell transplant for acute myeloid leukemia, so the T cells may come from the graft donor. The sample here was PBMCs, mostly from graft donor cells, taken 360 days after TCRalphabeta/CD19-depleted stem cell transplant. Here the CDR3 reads CASRMTGGIGETQYF. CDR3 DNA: TGTGCCAGCAGGATGACAGGGGGCATCGGGGAGACCCAGTACTTC.